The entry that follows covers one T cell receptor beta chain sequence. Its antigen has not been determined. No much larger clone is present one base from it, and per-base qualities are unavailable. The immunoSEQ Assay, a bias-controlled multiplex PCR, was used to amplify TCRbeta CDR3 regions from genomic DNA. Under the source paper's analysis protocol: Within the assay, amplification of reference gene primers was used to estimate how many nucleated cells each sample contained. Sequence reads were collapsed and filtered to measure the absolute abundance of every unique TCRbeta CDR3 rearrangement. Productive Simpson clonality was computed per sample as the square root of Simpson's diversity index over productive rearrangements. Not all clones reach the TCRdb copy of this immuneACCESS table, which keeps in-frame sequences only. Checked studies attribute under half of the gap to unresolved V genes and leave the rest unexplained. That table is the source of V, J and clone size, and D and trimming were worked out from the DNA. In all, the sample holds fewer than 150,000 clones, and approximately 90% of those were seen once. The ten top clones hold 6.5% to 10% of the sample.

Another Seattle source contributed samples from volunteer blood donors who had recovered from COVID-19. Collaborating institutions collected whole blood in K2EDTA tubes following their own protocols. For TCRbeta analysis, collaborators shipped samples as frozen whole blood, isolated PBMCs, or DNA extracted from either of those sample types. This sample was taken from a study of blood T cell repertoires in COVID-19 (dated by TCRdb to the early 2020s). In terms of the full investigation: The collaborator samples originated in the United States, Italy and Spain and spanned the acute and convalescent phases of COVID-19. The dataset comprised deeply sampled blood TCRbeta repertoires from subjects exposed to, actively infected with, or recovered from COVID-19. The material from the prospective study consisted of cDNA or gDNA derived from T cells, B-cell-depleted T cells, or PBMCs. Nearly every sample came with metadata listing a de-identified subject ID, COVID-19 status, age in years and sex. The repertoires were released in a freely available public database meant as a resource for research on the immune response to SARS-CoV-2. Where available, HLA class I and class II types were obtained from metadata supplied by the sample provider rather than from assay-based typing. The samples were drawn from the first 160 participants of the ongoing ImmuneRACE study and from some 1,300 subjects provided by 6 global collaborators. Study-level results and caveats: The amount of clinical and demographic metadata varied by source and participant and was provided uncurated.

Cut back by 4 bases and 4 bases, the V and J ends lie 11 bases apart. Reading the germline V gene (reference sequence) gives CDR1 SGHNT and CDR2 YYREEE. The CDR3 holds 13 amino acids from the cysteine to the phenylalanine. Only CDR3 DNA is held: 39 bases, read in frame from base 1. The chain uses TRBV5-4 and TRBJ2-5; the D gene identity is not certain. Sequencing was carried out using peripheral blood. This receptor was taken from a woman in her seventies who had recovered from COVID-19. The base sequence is TGTGCCAGCAGCCAAACGGTGCCAGAGACCCAGTACTTC. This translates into CASSQTVPETQYF.